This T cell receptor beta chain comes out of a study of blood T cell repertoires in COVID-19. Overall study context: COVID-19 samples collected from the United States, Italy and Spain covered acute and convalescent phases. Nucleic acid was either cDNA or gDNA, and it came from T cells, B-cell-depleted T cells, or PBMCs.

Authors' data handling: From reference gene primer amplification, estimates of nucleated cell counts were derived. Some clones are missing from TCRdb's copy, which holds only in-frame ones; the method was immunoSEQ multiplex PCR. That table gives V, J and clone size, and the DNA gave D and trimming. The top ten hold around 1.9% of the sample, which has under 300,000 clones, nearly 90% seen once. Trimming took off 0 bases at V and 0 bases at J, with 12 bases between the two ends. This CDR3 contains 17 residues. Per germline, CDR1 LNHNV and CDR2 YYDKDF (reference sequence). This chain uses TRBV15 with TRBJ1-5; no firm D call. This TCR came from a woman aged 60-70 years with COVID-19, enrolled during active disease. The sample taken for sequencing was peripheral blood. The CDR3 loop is CATSRDLAGDSNQPQHF. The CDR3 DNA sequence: TGTGCCACCAGCAGAGATCTGGCGGGAGATAGCAATCAGCCCCAGCATTTT.